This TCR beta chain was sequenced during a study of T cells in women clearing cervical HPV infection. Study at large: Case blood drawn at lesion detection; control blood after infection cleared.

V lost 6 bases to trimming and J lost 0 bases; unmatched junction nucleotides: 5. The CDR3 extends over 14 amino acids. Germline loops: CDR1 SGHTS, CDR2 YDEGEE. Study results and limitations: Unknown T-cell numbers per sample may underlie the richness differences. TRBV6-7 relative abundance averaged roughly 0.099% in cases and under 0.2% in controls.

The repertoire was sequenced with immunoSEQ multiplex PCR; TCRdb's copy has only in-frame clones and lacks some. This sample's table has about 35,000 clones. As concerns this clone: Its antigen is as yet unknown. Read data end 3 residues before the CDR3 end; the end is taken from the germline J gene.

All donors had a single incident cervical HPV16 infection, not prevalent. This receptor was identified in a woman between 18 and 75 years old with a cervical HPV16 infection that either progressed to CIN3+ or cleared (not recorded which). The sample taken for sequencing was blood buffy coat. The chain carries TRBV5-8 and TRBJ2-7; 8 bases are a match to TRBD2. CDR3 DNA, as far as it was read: TGTGCCAGCAACCCGACTAGCGTCTCCTACGAG. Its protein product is CASNPTSVSYE. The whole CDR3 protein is CASNPTSVSYEQYF.